The 21 T cell receptor beta chains given below trace back to one sample, sequenced in a study of spatial heterogeneity in lung cancer. As to time point: sample taken at primary tumor resection. Whole-study findings and limits: Tracking of tumor mutation counts was seen in expanded intratumoral alpha and beta TCR counts.

TCRdb redid the calling of the 5' RACE reads with MiXCR, one entry per CDR3 protein. The sample carries about 7,900 distinct CDR3 sequences, over 5.5% recorded once. No cognate antigen is known for these TCRs. This specimen was lung tumor tissue, taken at surgery. The receptors were gathered from a female donor with early-stage non-small cell lung cancer.

In this sample, this clonotype turned up many times. This beta chain came through as a stray read in a library set up for alpha chains, and its size says little. Here the CDR3 DNA reads TGTGCCAGCAGCTTCCCCCTGGACAGGGCAAATACCGATACGCAGTATTTT. It translates to CASSFPLDRANTDTQYF. This rearrangement joins TRBV7-2 to TRBJ2-3; 8 bases align to TRBD1. The CDR3 is made up of 17 amino acids. With V trimmed by 3 bases and J by 6 bases, 14 bases remained unmatched. Germline CDR1 SGHTA, CDR2 FQGNSA.

This clonotype was counted only a few times. The library was designed around alpha chains, so this beta chain is a stray read whose abundance carries little weight. The J gene is TRBJ2-3, the V gene TRBV5-4, with D uncertain. The CDR3 extends over 16 amino acids. Trimming took off 0 bases at V and 1 base at J, with 12 bases between the two ends. CDR1 and CDR2 (germline): SGHNT, YYREEE (reference sequence). DNA of the CDR3: TGTGCCAGCAGCTTGGCTTCGGACCGAGGCACAGATACGCAGTATTTT. Encoded protein: CASSLASDRGTDTQYF. The full variable domain, completed using reference TRBV5-4 and TRBJ2-3, is ETGVTQSPTHLIKTRGQQVTLRCSSQSGHNTVSWYQQALGQGPQFIFQYYREEENGRGNFPPRFSGLQFPNYSSELNVNALELDDSALYLCASSLASDRGTDTQYFGPGTRLTVL.

This clonotype has a count of ten or more. This beta chain is a stray sequence in a library constructed for alpha chains; its clone size is not meaningful. The chain joins TRBV12-3 or TRBV12-4 to TRBJ1-2, with D possibly being TRBD1 (5 bases). The CDR3 loop spans 15 amino acids. Trimming shortened V by 6 bases and J by 1 base, and 15 bases separated the two germline ends. CDR3 loop: CASSQTPDSNYGYTF. DNA for the CDR3: TGTGCCAGCAGCCAAACCCCCGACAGTAACTATGGCTACACCTTC.

This clonotype has a handful of counts. Little can be read into the size of this beta chain, an off-target read in a library designed for alpha chains. The chain employs TRBV30 and TRBJ2-3, with TRBD2 identical over 10 bases. CDR1 and CDR2 (germline): GTSNPN, SVGIG (reference sequence). The CDR3 loop spans 17 amino acids. V lost 4 bases, J lost 3 bases, and 13 bases stayed unmatched. CDR3 residues: CAWKPPHSGRGTDTQYF. CDR3 bases: TGTGCCTGGAAACCCCCCCACAGCGGGAGGGGGACAGATACGCAGTATTTT.

This clonotype ranks as medium-sized. The junction and the germline gene differ at one end; a read error may be behind it. The library was built for alpha chains, so this beta chain is an off-target read and its size means little. The chain links TRBV29-1 to TRBJ2-5; D might be TRBD1 (6 bases). Germline CDR1 is SQVTM and CDR2 is ANQGSEA. The CDR3 is made up of 14 amino acids. The CDR3 DNA follows: TGCAGCATTGACGCGACAGGAGGTCAAGAGACCCAGTACTTC. Protein sequence: CSIDATGGQETQYF.

As regards this clonotype: The size of this beta chain means little, since it is a stray read in a library made for alpha chains. The V and J genes are TRBV9 and TRBJ2-1; unclear D gene. The CDR3 consists of 12 residues. CDR1 is SGDLS, CDR2 YYNGEE, per germline. The V gene lost 0 bases and the J gene lost 8 bases, with 6 bases spanning the gap. The CDR3: CASSVAGDEQFF. The CDR3 DNA sequence: TGTGCCAGCAGCGTAGCGGGCGATGAGCAGTTCTTC. Variable domain in full (rest from reference TRBV9 and TRBJ2-1): DSGVTQTPKHLITATGQRVTLRCSPRSGDLSVYWYQQSLDQGLQFLIQYYNGEERAKGNILERFSAQQFPDLHSELNLSSLELGDSALYFCASSVAGDEQFFGPGTRLTVL.

This clonotype was observed many times. This beta chain turned up in a library designed for alpha chains; as an off-target read, its abundance says little. CDR3 nucleotides: TGTGCCAGCACCCGAGGACAAATCGGAGGCTACACCTTC. This sequence encodes CASTRGQIGGYTF. The chain is built from TRBV6-6 and TRBJ1-2; D may be TRBD1 (5 bases). CDR1 is MNHNY, CDR2 SVGAGI, per germline (reference sequence). V lost 7 bases to trimming and J lost 8 bases, with 17 bases between them. CDR3 length equals 13 residues.

Sample share makes this clonotype medium-sized. Being off target in a library aimed at alpha chains, this beta chain has a size of little meaning. The CDR3 nucleotides read TGCAGCGTTGTGTCAGGCCTCTATGGCTACACCTTC. This encodes CSVVSGLYGYTF. The chain has TRBV29-1 and TRBJ1-2; D ambiguous. Between the trimmed V and J ends, which lost 4 bases and 4 bases, there was a span of 10 bases. CDR1 SQVTM and CDR2 ANQGSEA come from the germline V gene. This CDR3 is built from 12 residues.

The sample holds many counts of this clonotype. Little can be read into the size of this beta chain, an off-target read in a library designed for alpha chains. This chain links TRBV6-1 with TRBJ2-2, with TRBD1 as a possible D gene (6 bases). Between the trimmed V and J ends, which lost 2 bases and 4 bases, there was a span of 11 bases. The CDR3 is 15 amino acids. Germline V gene data show CDR1 as MNHNS and CDR2 as SASEGT. CDR3 amino acids: CASSERQGTTGELFF. The CDR3 DNA is TGTGCCAGCAGTGAACGGCAGGGGACCACCGGGGAGCTGTTTTTT.

This clonotype counts as medium-sized. Since the library was made to target alpha chains, this beta chain is a stray read and its abundance is not meaningful. The chain is built from TRBV7-8 and TRBJ1-4; 8 bases map to TRBD1. Germline CDR1 SGHVS, CDR2 FQNEAQ. V lost 4 bases and J lost 7; bases outside the gene matches: 5. The CDR3 consists of 14 residues. CDR3 nucleotides: TGTGCCAGCAGCTATCAGGACAGGGCTGAAAAACTGTTTTTT. It specifies CASSYQDRAEKLFF.

About this clonotype: Since the library was made to target alpha chains, this beta chain is a stray read and its abundance is not meaningful. CDR3 sequence (DNA): TGTGCCTGGAGTCCCGGGACTACAACCTATGGCTACACCTTC. Translating gives CAWSPGTTTYGYTF. V is TRBV30 and J is TRBJ1-2; D is possibly TRBD1 (5 bases). The V gene's germline CDR1 is GTSNPN and CDR2 SVGIG (reference sequence). Trimming stripped 2 bases from V and 4 bases from J, with 14 bases between. The CDR3 sequence is 14 residues long.

This clonotype was seen many times. This beta chain represents an off-target read in a library built for alpha chains; its size is of limited meaning. V and J are TRBV7-2 and TRBJ1-6; D is perhaps TRBD1 (5 bases). Germline-derived CDR1 and CDR2 are SGHTA and FQGNSA. The CDR3 length is 16 residues. V lost 1 base and J 0 bases, leaving 7 bases between the germline ends. The CDR3 coding sequence is TGTGCCAGCAGCTTAGGGGGGATCTCCTATAATTCACCCCTCCACTTT. Residues: CASSLGGISYNSPLHF.

This clonotype was seen at least ten times. Found in a library prepared for alpha chains, this beta chain is an off-target read, and its abundance has little meaning. The chain uses TRBV1 and TRBJ1-1; TRBD1 reflects the table's D call only, with no check against the DNA. TRBV1 represents a pseudogene. The CDR3 is 17 amino acids. This CDR3 reads CTSSQGGTGSFNTEAFF. CDR3 DNA sequence: TGCACCAGCAGCCAAGGAGGGACAGGGAGCTTTAACACTGAAGCTTTCTTT.

This clonotype is labeled medium-sized. This beta chain is off target for a library built for alpha chains, so its abundance means little. This rearrangement joins TRBV7-3 to TRBJ2-2; 10 bases fit TRBD1. The CDR3 length is 15 residues. Trimming removed 5 bases from V and 6 bases from J; junction bases left unmatched: 6. CDR1 is SGHTA and CDR2 is FQGTGA in the germline V gene. CDR3 DNA sequence: TGTGCCAGCAGCACCACGACAGGGGGCTCCGGGGAGCTGTTTTTT. Translated, it gives CASSTTTGGSGELFF.

This clonotype came up many times. This beta chain came through as a stray read in a library set up for alpha chains, and its size says little. This chain uses TRBV9 with TRBJ1-6; 9 bases are a match to TRBD1. V dropped 4 bases and J dropped 5; count of bases not matched to a gene: 4. Germline assignment: CDR1 SGDLS and CDR2 YYNGEE. The length of the CDR3 is 15 residues. The CDR3 loop reads CASSPRQGDNSPLHF. The CDR3 nucleotides are TGTGCCAGCAGCCCACGACAGGGGGATAATTCACCCCTCCACTTT. Combining the CDR3 with reference TRBV9 and TRBJ1-6 gives the whole variable domain DSGVTQTPKHLITATGQRVTLRCSPRSGDLSVYWYQQSLDQGLQFLIQYYNGEERAKGNILERFSAQQFPDLHSELNLSSLELGDSALYFCASSPRQGDNSPLHFGNGTRLTVT.

This clonotype qualifies as medium-sized. Since the library was made to target alpha chains, this beta chain is a stray read and its abundance is not meaningful. The chain links TRBV4-1 to TRBJ2-1, with 8 bases that match TRBD1. From germline, CDR1 is MGHRA and CDR2 YSYEKL. With 4 bases clipped from V and 2 bases from J, the junction kept 7 bases outside the gene matches. CDR3 length: 16 residues. The CDR3: CASSPGQGRTYNEQFF. The CDR3 nucleotides read TGCGCCAGCAGCCCCGGACAGGGACGAACCTACAATGAGCAGTTCTTC.

The sample holds many counts of this clonotype. Because this beta chain is a stray read in a library intended to capture alpha chains, its abundance should not be given much weight. The chain has TRBV20-1 and TRBJ2-7; D might be TRBD1 or TRBD2, each matching 5 bases. This CDR3 region has 13 residues. Germline V gene lookup returns CDR1 DFQATT and CDR2 SNEGSKA (reference sequence). V dropped 6 bases and J dropped 3 bases, with 15 bases sitting between them. In nucleotides, the CDR3 is TGCAGTGCAGAGGGGCGGGCTGGCTACGAGCAGTACTTC. Amino acid sequence: CSAEGRAGYEQYF.

There are many counts of this clonotype. With the library built for alpha chains, this beta chain is off target and its frequency is not meaningful. The rearrangement uses TRBV3-1 and TRBJ2-1, with a tentative D call TRBD2 (6 bases). Trimming took 4 bases from V and 5 from J, leaving 12 bases between them. Germline CDR1 LGHDT, CDR2 YNNKEL (reference sequence). The CDR3 loop spans 14 amino acids. The CDR3 here is CASSLSGSNNEQFF. The CDR3 nucleotides are TGTGCCAGCAGCCTAAGCGGGTCAAACAATGAGCAGTTCTTC.

Relative to its sample, this clonotype is medium-sized. The size of this beta chain means little, since it is a stray read in a library made for alpha chains. The chain couples TRBV29-1 to TRBJ1-1; D gene unclear. This CDR3 comprises 12 residues. The ends were cut back, 5 bases at V and 4 bases at J, with 11 bases in the middle. Germline loops: CDR1 SQVTM, CDR2 ANQGSEA. CDR3 DNA sequence: TGCAGCGTTCGACACGCTAGCACTGAAGCTTTCTTT. It translates to CSVRHASTEAFF.

This clonotype was counted many times. This beta chain is an off-target read within a library intended for alpha chains, so its frequency means little. The chain couples TRBV10-3 to TRBJ2-2, with D possibly being TRBD1 (6 bases). V was trimmed by 7 bases and J by 5 bases, leaving 17 bases between them. The CDR3 is 15 amino acids. Germline CDR1 reads ENHRY; CDR2 reads SYGVKD. CDR3 bases: TGTGCCATCACCGGACAGTCGGCTGGTACCGGGGAGCTGTTTTTT. Its protein product is CAITGQSAGTGELFF.

A note on this clonotype: A library prepared for alpha chains yielded this beta chain as an off-target read; its size is of little meaning. The V call is TRBV7-8, the J call TRBJ2-1, with 9 bases lining up with TRBD2. Germline V gene sequence: CDR1 SGHVS, CDR2 FQNEAQ. The CDR3 runs 17 residues. J lost 5 bases, V lost 3 bases, and 11 bases had no gene match. CDR3 amino acids: CASSFQAGGLINNEQFF. The CDR3 DNA follows: TGTGCCAGCAGCTTTCAAGCGGGGGGCTTGATCAACAATGAGCAGTTCTTC.